The sequence of this TCR beta chain was determined in a study of CD8 T cells in Susac syndrome. Background on the study: Clinical remission applied to roughly 8 sequenced Susac syndrome patients, and six had active disease. Patients with Susac syndrome were therapy-naive, taking corticosteroids, with some also receiving intravenous immunoglobulin, or taking intravenous immunoglobulin alone at the time their blood was drawn.

CDR1 is SGHTA and CDR2 is FQGNSA in the germline V gene. This CDR3 spans 13 amino acids. The V gene lost 5 bases and the J gene lost 5 bases, with 12 bases spanning the gap. TCR beta was sequenced from blood CD8+ and CD4+ T cells. RNA in amounts of roughly 0.45 to 1 ug was reverse transcribed with random hexamers. MiXCR, applied by TCRdb to the immunoSEQ multiplex PCR reads, yields one record per CDR3 protein. Found here are 170,000 or so distinct CDR3 sequences, under 95% of them singletons; the top ten hold 0.095% to 0.13%. Sequencing input: CD4+ T cells from PBMCs. This receptor was taken from a human donor with Susac syndrome. V and J are TRBV7-2 and TRBJ2-5, with no clear D. The CDR3 reads CASSGKARETQYF. The DNA of the CDR3 is TGTGCCAGCAGCGGAAAGGCCCGGGAGACCCAGTACTTC.